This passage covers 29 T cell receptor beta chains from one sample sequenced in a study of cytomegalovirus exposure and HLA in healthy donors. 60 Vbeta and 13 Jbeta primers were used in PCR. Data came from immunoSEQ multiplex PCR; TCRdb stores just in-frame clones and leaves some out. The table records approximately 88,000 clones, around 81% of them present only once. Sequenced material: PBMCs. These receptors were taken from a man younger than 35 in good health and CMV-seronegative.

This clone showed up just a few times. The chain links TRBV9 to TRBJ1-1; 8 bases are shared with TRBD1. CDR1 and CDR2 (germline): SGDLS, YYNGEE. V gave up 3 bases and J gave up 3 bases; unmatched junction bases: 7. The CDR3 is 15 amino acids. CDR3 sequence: CASSGGQGADTEAFF. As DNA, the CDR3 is TGTGCCAGCAGCGGAGGACAGGGTGCGGACACTGAAGCTTTCTTT.

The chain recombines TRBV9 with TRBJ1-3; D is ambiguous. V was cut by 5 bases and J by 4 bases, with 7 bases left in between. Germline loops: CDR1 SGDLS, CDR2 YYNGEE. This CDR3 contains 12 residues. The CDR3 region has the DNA TGTGCCAGCAGGAGTTCCGGAAACACCATATATTTT. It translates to CASRSSGNTIYF.

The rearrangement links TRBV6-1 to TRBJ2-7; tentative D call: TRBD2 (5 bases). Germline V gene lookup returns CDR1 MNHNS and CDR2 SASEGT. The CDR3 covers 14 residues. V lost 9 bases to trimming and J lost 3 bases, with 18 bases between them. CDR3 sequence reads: CASSLAAGDYEQYF. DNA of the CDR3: TGTGCCAGTTCCCTAGCAGCCGGGGACTACGAGCAGTACTTC.

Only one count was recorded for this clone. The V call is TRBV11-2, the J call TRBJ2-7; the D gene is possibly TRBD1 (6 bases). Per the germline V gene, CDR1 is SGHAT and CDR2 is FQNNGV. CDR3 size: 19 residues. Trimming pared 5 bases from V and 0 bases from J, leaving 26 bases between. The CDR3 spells CASSGRVDRRPLISYEQYF. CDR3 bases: TGTGCCAGCAGCGGGAGAGTAGACAGGAGGCCATTGATCTCCTACGAGCAGTACTTC.

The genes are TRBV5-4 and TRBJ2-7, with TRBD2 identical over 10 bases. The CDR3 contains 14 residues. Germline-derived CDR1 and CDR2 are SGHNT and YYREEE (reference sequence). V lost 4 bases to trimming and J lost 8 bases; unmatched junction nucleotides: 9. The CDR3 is CASSPRVAGGKQYF. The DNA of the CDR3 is TGTGCCAGCAGCCCCCGGGTAGCGGGGGGTAAGCAGTACTTC.

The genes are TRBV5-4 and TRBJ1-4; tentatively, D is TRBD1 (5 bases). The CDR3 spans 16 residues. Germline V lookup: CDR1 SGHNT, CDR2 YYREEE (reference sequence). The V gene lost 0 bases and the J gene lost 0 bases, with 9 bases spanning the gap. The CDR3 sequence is CASSLAGHPTNEKLFF. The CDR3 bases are TGTGCCAGCAGCTTGGCCGGACATCCAACTAATGAAAAACTGTTTTTT.

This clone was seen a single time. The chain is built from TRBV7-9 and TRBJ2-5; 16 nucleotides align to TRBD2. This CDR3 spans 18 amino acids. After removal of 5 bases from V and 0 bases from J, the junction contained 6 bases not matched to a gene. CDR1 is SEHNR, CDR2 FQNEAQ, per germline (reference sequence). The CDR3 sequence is CASSPGTSGGAYQETQYF. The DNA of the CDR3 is TGTGCCAGCAGCCCTGGGACTAGCGGGGGGGCTTACCAAGAGACCCAGTACTTC.

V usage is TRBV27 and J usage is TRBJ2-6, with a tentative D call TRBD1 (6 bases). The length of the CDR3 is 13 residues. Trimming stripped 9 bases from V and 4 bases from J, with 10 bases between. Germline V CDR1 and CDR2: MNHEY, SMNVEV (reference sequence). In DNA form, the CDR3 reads TGTGCCAGTTGGGGGCTCGGGGCCAACGTCCTGACTTTC. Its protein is CASWGLGANVLTF.

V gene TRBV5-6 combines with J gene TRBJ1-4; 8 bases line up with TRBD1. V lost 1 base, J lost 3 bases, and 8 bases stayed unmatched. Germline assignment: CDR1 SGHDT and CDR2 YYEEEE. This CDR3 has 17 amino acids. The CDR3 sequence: CASSLYPGGQANEKLFF. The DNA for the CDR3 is TGTGCCAGCAGCTTGTACCCCGGGGGACAGGCTAATGAAAAACTGTTTTTT.

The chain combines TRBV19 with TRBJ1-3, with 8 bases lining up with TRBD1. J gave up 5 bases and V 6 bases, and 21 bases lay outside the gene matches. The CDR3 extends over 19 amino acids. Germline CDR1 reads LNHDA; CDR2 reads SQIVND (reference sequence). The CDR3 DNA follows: TGTGCCAGTAGAACCGACAGGTTCCACCGACAGGGGTTCAGAAACACCATATATTTT. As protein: CASRTDRFHRQGFRNTIYF.

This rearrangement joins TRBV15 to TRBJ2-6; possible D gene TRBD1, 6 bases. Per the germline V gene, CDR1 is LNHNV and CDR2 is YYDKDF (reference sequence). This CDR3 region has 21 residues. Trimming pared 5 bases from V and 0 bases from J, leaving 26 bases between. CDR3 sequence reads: CATSGRRTARYVSSGANVLTF. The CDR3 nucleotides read TGTGCCACCAGCGGGAGACGGACAGCCCGCTACGTTAGCTCTGGGGCCAACGTCCTGACTTTC.

The CDR3 spells CASSLTSATGELFF. The CDR3 DNA follows: TGTGCCAGCAGCTTGACTAGCGCCACCGGGGAGCTGTTTTTT. This chain connects TRBV7-9 to TRBJ2-2, with TRBD2 matching 8 bases. Losses at the gene ends were 3 bases for V and 4 bases for J; bases not matched to a gene: 1. The CDR3 totals 14 residues. Germline V lookup: CDR1 SEHNR, CDR2 FQNEAQ (reference sequence).

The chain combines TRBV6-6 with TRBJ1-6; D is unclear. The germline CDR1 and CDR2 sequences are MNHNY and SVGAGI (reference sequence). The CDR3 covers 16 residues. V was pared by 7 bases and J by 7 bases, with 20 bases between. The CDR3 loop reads CASTLRHLSGNSPLHF. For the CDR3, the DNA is TGTGCCAGCACCTTGAGACATCTAAGCGGGAATTCACCCCTCCACTTT.

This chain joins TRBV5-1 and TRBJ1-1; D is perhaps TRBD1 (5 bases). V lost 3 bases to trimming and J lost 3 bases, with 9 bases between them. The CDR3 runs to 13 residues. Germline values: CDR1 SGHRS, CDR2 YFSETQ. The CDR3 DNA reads TGCGCCAGCAGCTCGCAGGGATACACTGAAGCTTTCTTT. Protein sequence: CASSSQGYTEAFF.

CDR3 in DNA: TGTGCCAGCAGCTTTGGGCGGGGGGACTCCTACGAGCAGTACTTC. This gives the protein CASSFGRGDSYEQYF. V gene TRBV11-3 combines with J gene TRBJ2-7; 8 positions agree with TRBD2. The junction had 4 bases not matched to a gene; V was cut back by 3 bases and J by 0 bases. The CDR3 contains 15 residues. Per germline, CDR1 SGHNT and CDR2 YENEEA.

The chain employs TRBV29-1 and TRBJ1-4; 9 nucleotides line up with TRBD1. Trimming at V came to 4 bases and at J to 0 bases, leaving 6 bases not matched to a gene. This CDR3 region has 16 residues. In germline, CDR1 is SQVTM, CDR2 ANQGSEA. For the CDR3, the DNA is TGCAGCGTTGTCGGGACAGGGTCACCAACTAATGAAAAACTGTTTTTT. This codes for CSVVGTGSPTNEKLFF.

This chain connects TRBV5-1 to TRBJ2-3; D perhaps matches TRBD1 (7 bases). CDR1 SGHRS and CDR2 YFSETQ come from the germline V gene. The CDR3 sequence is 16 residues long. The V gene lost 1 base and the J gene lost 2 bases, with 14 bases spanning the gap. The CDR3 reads CASSLTPGGNTDTQYF. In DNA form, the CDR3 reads TGCGCCAGCAGCTTGACCCCAGGGGGGAACACAGATACGCAGTATTTT. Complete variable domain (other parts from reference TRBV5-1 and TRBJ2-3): KAGVTQTPRYLIKTRGQQVTLSCSPISGHRSVSWYQQTPGQGLQFLFEYFSETQRNKGNFPGRFSGRQFSNSRSEMNVSTLELGDSALYLCASSLTPGGNTDTQYFGPGTRLTVL.

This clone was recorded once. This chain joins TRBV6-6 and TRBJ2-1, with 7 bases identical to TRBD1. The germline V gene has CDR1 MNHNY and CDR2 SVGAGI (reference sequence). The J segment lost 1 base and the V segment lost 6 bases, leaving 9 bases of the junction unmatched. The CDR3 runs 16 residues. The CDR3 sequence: CASRPQGVGSYNEQFF. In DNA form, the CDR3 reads TGTGCCAGCAGGCCCCAGGGGGTAGGGTCCTACAATGAGCAGTTCTTC.

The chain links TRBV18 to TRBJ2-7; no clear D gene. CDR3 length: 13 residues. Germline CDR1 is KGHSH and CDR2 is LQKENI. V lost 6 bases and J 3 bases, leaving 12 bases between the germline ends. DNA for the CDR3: TGTGCCAGCTCGTCTGACACTTTCTACGAGCAGTACTTC. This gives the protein CASSSDTFYEQYF.

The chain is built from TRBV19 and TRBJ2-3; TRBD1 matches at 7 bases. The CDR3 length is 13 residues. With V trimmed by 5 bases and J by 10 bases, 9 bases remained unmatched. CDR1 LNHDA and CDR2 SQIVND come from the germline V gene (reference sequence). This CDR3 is CASSSETGAAQYF. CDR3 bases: TGTGCCAGTAGTTCGGAAACAGGGGCAGCGCAGTATTTT.

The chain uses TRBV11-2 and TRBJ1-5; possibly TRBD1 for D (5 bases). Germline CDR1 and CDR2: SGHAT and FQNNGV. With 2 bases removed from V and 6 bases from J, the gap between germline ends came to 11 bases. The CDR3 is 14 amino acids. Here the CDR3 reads CASSLKTVGQPQHF. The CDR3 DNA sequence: TGTGCCAGCAGCTTAAAGACAGTGGGTCAGCCCCAGCATTTT. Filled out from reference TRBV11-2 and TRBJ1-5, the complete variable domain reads EAGVAQSPRYKIIEKRQSVAFWCNPISGHATLYWYQQILGQGPKLLIQFQNNGVVDDSQLPKDRFSAERLKGVDSTLKIQPAKLEDSAVYLCASSLKTVGQPQHFGDGTRLSIL.

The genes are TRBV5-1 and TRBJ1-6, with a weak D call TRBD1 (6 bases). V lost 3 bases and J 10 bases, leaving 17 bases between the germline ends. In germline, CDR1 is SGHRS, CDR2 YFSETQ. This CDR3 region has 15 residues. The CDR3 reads CASSSRGPQDSPLHF. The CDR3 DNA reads TGCGCCAGCAGCTCCAGGGGCCCCCAGGACTCACCCCTCCACTTT.

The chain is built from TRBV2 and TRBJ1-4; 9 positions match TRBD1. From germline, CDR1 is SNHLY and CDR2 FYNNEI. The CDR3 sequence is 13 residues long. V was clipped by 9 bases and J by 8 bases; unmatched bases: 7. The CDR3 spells CASLDRGGEKLFF. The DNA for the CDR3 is TGTGCCAGTTTGGACAGGGGTGGCGAAAAACTGTTTTTT.

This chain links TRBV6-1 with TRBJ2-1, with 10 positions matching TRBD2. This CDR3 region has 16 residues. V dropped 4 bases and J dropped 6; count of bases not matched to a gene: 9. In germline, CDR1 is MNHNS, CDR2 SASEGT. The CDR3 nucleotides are TGTGCCAGCAGTGTCCTTAGCGGGGGGCCCCTCAATGAGCAGTTCTTC. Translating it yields CASSVLSGGPLNEQFF.

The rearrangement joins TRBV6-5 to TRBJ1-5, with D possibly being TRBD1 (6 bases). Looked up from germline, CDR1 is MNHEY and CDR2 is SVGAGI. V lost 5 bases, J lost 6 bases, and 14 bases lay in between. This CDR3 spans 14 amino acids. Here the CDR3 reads CASSNTGNGQPQHF. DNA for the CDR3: TGTGCCAGCAGTAATACAGGGAATGGTCAGCCCCAGCATTTT.

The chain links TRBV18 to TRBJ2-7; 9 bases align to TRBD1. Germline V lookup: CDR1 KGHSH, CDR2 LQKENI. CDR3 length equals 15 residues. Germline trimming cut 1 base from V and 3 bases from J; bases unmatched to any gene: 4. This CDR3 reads CASSPRTGEGYEQYF. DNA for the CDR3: TGTGCCAGCTCACCACGGACAGGGGAAGGCTACGAGCAGTACTTC.

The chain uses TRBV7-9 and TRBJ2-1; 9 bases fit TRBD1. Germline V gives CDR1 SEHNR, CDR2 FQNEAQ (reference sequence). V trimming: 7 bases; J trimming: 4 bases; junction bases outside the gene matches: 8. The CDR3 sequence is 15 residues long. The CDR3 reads CASTHGQGHYNEQFF. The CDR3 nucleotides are TGTGCCAGCACCCATGGACAGGGGCATTACAATGAGCAGTTCTTC.

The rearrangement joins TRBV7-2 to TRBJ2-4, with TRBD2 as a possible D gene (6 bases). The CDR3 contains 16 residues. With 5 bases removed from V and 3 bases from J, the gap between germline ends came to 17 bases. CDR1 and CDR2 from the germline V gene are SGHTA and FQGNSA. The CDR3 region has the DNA TGTGCCAGCAGCCTCTTGGCGGGAATCCTCAAAAACATTCAGTACTTC. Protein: CASSLLAGILKNIQYF.

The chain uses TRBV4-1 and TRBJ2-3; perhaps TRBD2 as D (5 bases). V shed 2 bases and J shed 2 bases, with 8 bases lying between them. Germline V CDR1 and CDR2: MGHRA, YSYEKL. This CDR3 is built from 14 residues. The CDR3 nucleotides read TGCGCCAGCAGCCAAACGGACTCCACAGATACGCAGTATTTT. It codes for CASSQTDSTDTQYF.